This TCR beta chain emerged from a study of blood T cell repertoires in COVID-19. Overall study context: T cells, B-cell-depleted T cells, or PBMCs supplied cDNA or gDNA.

Seattle patient enrollment occurred during active infection, with longitudinal follow-up thereafter. The protocol was immunoSEQ multiplex PCR, while the TCRdb copy is restricted to in-frame clones and leaves out a portion. The repertoire includes 200,000 to 250,000 clones, about 83% of them detected once, and about 1.3% sits in the top ten. The germline gives CDR1 LGHDT, CDR2 YNNKEL (reference sequence). This CDR3 is built from 14 residues. Trimming left V 4 bases short and J 6 bases short, with 15 bases between. The sequenced sample was peripheral blood. The V call is TRBV3-1 (or the pseudogene TRBV3-2), the J call TRBJ1-2; D remains ambiguous. The receptor comes from a woman between 25 and 40 years old with COVID-19, enrolled during active disease. The CDR3 DNA is TGTGCCAGCAGCCCCGACTCCAGATCGGATGGCTACACCTTC. This translates into CASSPDSRSDGYTF.